This T cell receptor (beta chain) was observed in a study of cytomegalovirus exposure and HLA in healthy donors. To note about this clone: As yet, its antigen is unknown.

This CDR3 comprises 20 residues. Germline V gives CDR1 LGHNA, CDR2 YNFKEQ. J lost 15 bases, V lost 0 bases, and 28 bases had no gene match. Study conclusions and caveats: In vitro assays verified that three CMV-associated chains recognized CMV antigens specifically. In a later analysis, across HLA loci, associated TCR counts were highest for DRB1, lowest for HLA-C.

13 Jbeta primers and 60 Vbeta primers were used for the PCR. Produced via immunoSEQ multiplex PCR; TCRdb's table is partial and in-frame only. The repertoire holds 85,000 to 130,000 clones, with 75% as singletons. This receptor was obtained from a male donor in good health and CMV-seropositive. The chain carries TRBV4-2 and TRBJ2-1, with TRBD2 matching 8 bases. Input material: PBMCs. The CDR3 loop is CASSQDIAIPLDGSGKSPFF. CDR3 nucleotides: TGTGCCAGCAGCCAAGATATAGCGATCCCCCTAGACGGTAGCGGGAAGTCTCCGTTCTTC.